Below, one T cell receptor beta chain is given with its context. The V segment lost 6 bases and the J segment 5 bases; nucleotides outside the gene matches: 10. The V gene's germline CDR1 is SNHLY and CDR2 FYNNEI. The CDR3 extends over 16 amino acids. Original handling: Reference gene primers were amplified, and this amplification served to estimate nucleated cell counts. The table came from immunoSEQ multiplex PCR; TCRdb's copy has only in-frame clones and leaves some out. V and J calls plus clone size are reproduced from that table; the DNA served to infer D and trimming. The sample includes over 200,000 clones, 65% to 90% of them seen just once. This sample was included in a study of blood T cell repertoires in COVID-19. Across the whole study: Samples came from the United States, Italy and Spain, spanning acute and convalescent COVID-19. The analysed material was cDNA or gDNA that came from T cells, B-cell-depleted T cells, or PBMCs.

It was during active infection that Seattle patients were enrolled and then longitudinally followed. Sequenced input: peripheral blood. The gene calls are TRBV2 and TRBJ2-5; 12 bases agree with TRBD1. This TCR was recovered from a man over 45 with COVID-19, enrolled during active disease. DNA of the CDR3: TGTGCCAGCAGCTCCGGGACAGGGGGCAGGTGGGAGACCCAGTACTTC. It yields the protein CASSSGTGGRWETQYF. The full variable domain, rest sourced from reference TRBV2 and TRBJ2-5, is EPEVTQTPSHQVTQMGQEVILRCVPISNHLYFYWYRQILGQKVEFLVSFYNNEISEKSEIFDDQFSVERPDGSNFTLKIRSTKLEDSAMYFCASSSGTGGRWETQYFGPGTRLLVL.